These T cell receptor beta chains were read from a single sample in a study of CD8 T cells in Susac syndrome. TCRdb fed the immunoSEQ multiplex PCR reads into MiXCR, producing one record per CDR3 protein. The sample lists around 270,000 distinct CDR3 sequences; roughly 85% were seen once. The sequenced material came from CD8+ T cells from PBMCs. The receptors here all came from a human donor with multiple sclerosis. Both conserved end residues are part of each CDR3. The D gene is left open where the match is weak. The size of a clone is reported for some rows only, either as once, few or many, or as a class for expanded clones.

J gene,V gene,clone size,D gene,CDR3 protein,CDR3 DNA
TRBJ1-1,TRBV3-1,.,TRBD1,CASSLYDRGNTEAFF,TGTGCCAGCAGCCTCTATGACAGGGGGAACACTGAAGCTTTCTTT
TRBJ2-1,TRBV28,once,.,CASSFPSSDSYNEQFF,TGTGCCAGCAGTTTTCCCAGCTCAGACTCCTACAATGAGCAGTTCTTC
TRBJ2-2,TRBV15,.,.,CATSRDRSGELFF,TGTGCCACCAGCAGAGATAGGTCCGGGGAGCTGTTTTTT
TRBJ1-1,TRBV6-5,.,.,CASSHPGRTSKTEAFF,TGTGCCAGCAGTCACCCGGGACGGACTTCGAAAACTGAAGCTTTCTTT
TRBJ2-3,TRBV10-3,once,.,CAISDQVDTQYF,TGTGCCATCAGTGATCAGGTAGATACGCAGTATTTT
TRBJ2-5,TRBV15,.,.,CATRSQGETQYF,TGTGCCACCAGGTCCCAGGGTGAGACCCAGTACTTC
TRBJ1-2,TRBV30,.,.,CAWSMGAASYGYTF,TGTGCCTGGAGTATGGGCGCCGCTAGTTATGGCTACACCTTC
TRBJ1-2,TRBV5-5,.,.,CASIGGGGYTF,TGTGCCAGCATCGGCGGGGGTGGCTACACCTTC
TRBJ2-4,TRBV7-9,.,TRBD1,CASRPTGGAERSIQYF,TGTGCCAGCAGGCCTACAGGGGGCGCAGAGAGAAGCATTCAGTACTTC
TRBJ2-2,TRBV5-1,.,TRBD1,CASSSRTGKNTGELFF,TGCGCCAGCAGCTCCCGGACAGGGAAGAACACCGGGGAGCTGTTTTTT
TRBJ2-3,TRBV6-5,.,TRBD2,CASSYSYSAGGQDTQYF,TGTGCCAGCAGTTACTCCTACTCGGCGGGAGGGCAAGATACGCAGTATTTT
TRBJ2-5,TRBV20-1,.,TRBD2,CSARGPLAGGPQETQYF,TGCAGTGCTAGAGGCCCCCTAGCGGGAGGGCCCCAAGAGACCCAGTACTTC
TRBJ2-1,TRBV19,.,.,CASNSYGNEQFF,TGTGCCAGTAACTCATATGGCAATGAGCAGTTCTTC
TRBJ2-2,TRBV23-1,.,.,CASSQSGGASPHGELFF,TGCGCCAGCAGTCAATCGGGGGGGGCGAGTCCCCACGGGGAGCTGTTTTTT
TRBJ2-3,TRBV25-1,.,.,CASSPWTGSTDTQYF,TGTGCCAGCAGTCCTTGGACGGGAAGCACAGATACGCAGTATTTT
TRBJ2-3,TRBV4-3,.,.,CASSQDWETDTQYF,TGCGCCAGCAGCCAAGATTGGGAAACAGATACGCAGTATTTT
TRBJ2-1,TRBV27,.,.,CASSYNGISYNEQFF,TGTGCCAGCAGTTATAACGGAATTTCCTACAATGAGCAGTTCTTC
TRBJ2-5,TRBV25-1,.,TRBD2,CASSEWPLQERDFETQYF,TGTGCCAGCAGTGAATGGCCCTTGCAAGAGCGGGATTTCGAGACCCAGTACTTC
TRBJ2-3,TRBV4-3,.,TRBD2,CASSQDALAGATDTQYF,TGCGCCAGCAGCCAAGATGCACTAGCGGGAGCCACAGATACGCAGTATTTT
TRBJ2-7,TRBV11-3,.,TRBD2,CASSLDGTSGSRAEQYF,TGTGCCAGCAGCTTAGACGGGACTAGCGGGAGTAGAGCCGAGCAGTACTTC
TRBJ1-5,TRBV4-2,.,.,CASSQPSGENQPQHF,TGTGCCAGCAGCCAACCCTCGGGGGAAAATCAGCCCCAGCATTTT
TRBJ2-7,TRBV5-4,.,.,CASSSSSSDEQYF,TGTGCCAGCAGCTCTTCGTCCTCCGACGAGCAGTACTTC
TRBJ2-2,TRBV28,.,TRBD1,CASSFYRGTGELFF,TGTGCCAGCAGTTTTTACAGGGGGACCGGGGAGCTGTTTTTT
TRBJ2-7,TRBV7-9,.,.,CASSLGLKQYF,TGTGCCAGCAGCCTCGGCCTCAAGCAGTACTTC
TRBJ2-2,TRBV6-5,.,TRBD1,CASSLLGVDRANTGELFF,TGTGCCAGCAGTCTACTCGGCGTAGACAGGGCGAACACCGGGGAGCTGTTTTTT
TRBJ2-7,TRBV20-1,.,.,CSALAGFSYEQYF,TGCAGTGCCCTCGCAGGGTTTTCCTACGAGCAGTACTTC
TRBJ2-1,TRBV20-1,.,.,CSGISGGSARIEQFF,TGCAGTGGGATTAGTGGGGGATCGGCGCGTATTGAGCAGTTCTTC
TRBJ2-2,TRBV6-5,.,TRBD2,CASSYSILTSGNAGELFF,TGTGCCAGCAGTTACTCGATTTTGACTAGCGGGAACGCCGGGGAGCTGTTTTTT
TRBJ2-7,TRBV29-1,.,.,CSVEDSSYEQYF,TGCAGCGTTGAGGACAGCTCCTACGAGCAGTACTTC
TRBJ2-7,TRBV11-2,.,TRBD1,CASSFPGQGYEQYF,TGTGCCAGCAGTTTTCCGGGACAGGGCTACGAGCAGTACTTC
TRBJ2-7,TRBV7-9,.,TRBD1,CASSLPNPDRFETYEQYF,TGTGCCAGCAGCTTACCAAATCCGGACAGGTTCGAGACCTACGAGCAGTACTTC
TRBJ2-1,TRBV28,.,TRBD2,CASSSRGLADNEQFF,TGTGCCAGCAGTTCGAGGGGACTAGCGGACAATGAGCAGTTCTTC
TRBJ2-7,TRBV4-3,few,.,CASSQVWQASYEQYF,TGCGCCAGCAGCCAAGTCTGGCAGGCCTCCTACGAGCAGTACTTC
TRBJ1-2,TRBV28,.,.,CASSLGPRGYGYTF,TGTGCCAGCAGTTTGGGTCCGAGGGGGTATGGCTACACCTTC